This T cell receptor beta chain was observed in a study of spatial heterogeneity in lung cancer. TCRdb reprocessed the 5' RACE reads with MiXCR, giving one entry per CDR3 protein. Of 14,000 or so distinct CDR3 sequences in the sample, 4.7% were seen once. Noted time point: sample taken at primary tumor resection. Unsorted tumor, nontumor lung tissue or cryopreserved PBMC supplied the whole RNA. Study-wide findings and caveats: The counts of expanded TCRs, ubiquitous and regional, tracked ubiquitous and regional nonsynonymous mutations, respectively. Tumor mutation counts were tracked by expanded intratumoral alpha and beta TCR counts.

CDR3 length: 15 residues. The V gene end was trimmed by 4 bases and the J gene end by 5 bases; junction bases not matched to a gene: 9. Looked up from germline, CDR1 is SGHRS and CDR2 is YFSETQ. This clonotype was detected many times. The antigen remains unidentified. This beta chain represents an off-target read in a library built for alpha chains; its size is of limited meaning. The V gene is TRBV5-1, the J gene TRBJ2-7, with 10 bases fitting TRBD1. This receptor was obtained from a female donor with early-stage non-small cell lung cancer. Specimen: lung tumor tissue, collected at surgery. The CDR3 here is CASSRRQGAIHEQYF. The CDR3 nucleotides are TGCGCCAGCAGCCGGAGACAGGGGGCTATCCACGAGCAGTACTTC.